This T cell receptor (beta chain) originates from a study of blood T cell repertoires in COVID-19. Across the study: Spain, Italy and the United States supplied samples that represented acute and convalescent COVID-19. Sample material is recorded as cDNA or gDNA derived from T cells, B-cell-depleted T cells, or PBMCs.

Assay: immunoSEQ multiplex PCR; the TCRdb copy retains only in-frame clones and omits some. The sample records about 120,000 clones, over 55% being singletons. This clone was observed a handful of times. The receptor was derived from a woman aged 70-85 years with acute or convalescent COVID-19. Sequencing input: peripheral blood.

CDR3 in DNA: TGTGCCAGCAGCTTTGCTGAAGGAGTGGGCGAGCAGTACTTC. This codes for CASSFAEGVGEQYF. The chain combines TRBV11-2 with TRBJ2-7; D is uncertain. Germline values: CDR1 SGHAT, CDR2 FQNNGV. The V end was cut by 3 bases, the J end by 6 bases, with 15 bases between. The CDR3 contains 14 residues.